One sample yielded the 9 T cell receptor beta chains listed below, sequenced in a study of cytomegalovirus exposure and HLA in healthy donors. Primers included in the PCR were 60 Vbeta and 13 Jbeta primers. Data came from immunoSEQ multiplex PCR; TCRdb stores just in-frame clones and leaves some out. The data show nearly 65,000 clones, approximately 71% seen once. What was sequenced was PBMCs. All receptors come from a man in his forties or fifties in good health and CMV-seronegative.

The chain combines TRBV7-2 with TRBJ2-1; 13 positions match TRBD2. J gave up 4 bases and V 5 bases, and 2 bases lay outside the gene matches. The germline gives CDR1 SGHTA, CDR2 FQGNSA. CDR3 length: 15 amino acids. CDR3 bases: TGTGCCAGCAGCGGGACTAGCGGGGTTTACAATGAGCAGTTCTTC. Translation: CASSGTSGVYNEQFF.

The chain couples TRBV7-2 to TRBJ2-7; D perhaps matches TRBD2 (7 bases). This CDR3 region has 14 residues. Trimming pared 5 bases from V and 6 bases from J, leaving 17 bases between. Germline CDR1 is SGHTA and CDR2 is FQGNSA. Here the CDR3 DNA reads TGTGCCAGCAGCGGGGGGGCAGGGCAGGGCGAGCAGTACTTC. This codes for CASSGGAGQGEQYF.

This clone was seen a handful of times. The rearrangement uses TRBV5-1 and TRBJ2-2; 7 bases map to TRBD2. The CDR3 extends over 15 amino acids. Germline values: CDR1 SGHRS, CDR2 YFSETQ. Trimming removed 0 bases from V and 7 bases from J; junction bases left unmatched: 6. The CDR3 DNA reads TGCGCCAGCAGCTTGGTGGCTAGCGGCCGCGGGGAGCTGTTTTTT. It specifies CASSLVASGRGELFF. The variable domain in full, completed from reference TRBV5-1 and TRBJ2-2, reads KAGVTQTPRYLIKTRGQQVTLSCSPISGHRSVSWYQQTPGQGLQFLFEYFSETQRNKGNFPGRFSGRQFSNSRSEMNVSTLELGDSALYLCASSLVASGRGELFFGEGSRLTVL.

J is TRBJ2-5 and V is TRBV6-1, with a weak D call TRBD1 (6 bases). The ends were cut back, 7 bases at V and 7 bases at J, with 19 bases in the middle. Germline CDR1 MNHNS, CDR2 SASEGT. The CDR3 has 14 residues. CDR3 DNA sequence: TGTGCCAGCAATCCAGGGGCTTACTTGGGGACCCAGTACTTC. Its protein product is CASNPGAYLGTQYF.

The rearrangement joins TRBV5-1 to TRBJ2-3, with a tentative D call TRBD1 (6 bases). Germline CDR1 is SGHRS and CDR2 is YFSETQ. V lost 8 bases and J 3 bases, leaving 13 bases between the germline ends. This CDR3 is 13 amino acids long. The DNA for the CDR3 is TGCGCCAGTACCGGGACACGGACAGATACGCAGTATTTT. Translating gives CASTGTRTDTQYF. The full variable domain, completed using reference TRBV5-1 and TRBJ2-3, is KAGVTQTPRYLIKTRGQQVTLSCSPISGHRSVSWYQQTPGQGLQFLFEYFSETQRNKGNFPGRFSGRQFSNSRSEMNVSTLELGDSALYLCASTGTRTDTQYFGPGTRLTVL.

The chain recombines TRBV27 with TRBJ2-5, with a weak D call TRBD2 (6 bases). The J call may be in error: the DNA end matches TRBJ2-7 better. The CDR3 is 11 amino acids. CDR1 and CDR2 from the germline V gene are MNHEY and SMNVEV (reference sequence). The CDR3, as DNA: TGTGCCGCAACCGGGGGAAACGAGCAGTACTTC. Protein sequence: CAATGGNEQYF.

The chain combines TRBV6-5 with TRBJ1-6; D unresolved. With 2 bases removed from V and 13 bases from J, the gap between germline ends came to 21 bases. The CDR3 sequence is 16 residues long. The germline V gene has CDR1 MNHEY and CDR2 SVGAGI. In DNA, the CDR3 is TGTGCCAGCAGTTACGCGAGGGCGAGTTCAGGTTCGCCCCTCCACTTT. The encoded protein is CASSYARASSGSPLHF.

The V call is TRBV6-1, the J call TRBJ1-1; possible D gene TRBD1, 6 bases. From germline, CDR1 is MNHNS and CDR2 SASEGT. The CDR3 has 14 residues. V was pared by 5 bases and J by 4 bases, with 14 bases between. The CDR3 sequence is CASSPTGQTTEAFF. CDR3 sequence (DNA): TGTGCCAGCAGTCCTACAGGACAGACCACTGAAGCTTTCTTT.

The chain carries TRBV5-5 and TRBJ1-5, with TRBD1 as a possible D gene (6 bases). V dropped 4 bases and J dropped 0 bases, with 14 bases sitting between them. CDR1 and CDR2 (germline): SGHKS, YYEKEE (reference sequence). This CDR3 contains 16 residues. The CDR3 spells CASSRDTPYSNQPQHF. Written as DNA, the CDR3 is TGTGCCAGCAGCCGGGACACACCTTATAGCAATCAGCCCCAGCATTTT.